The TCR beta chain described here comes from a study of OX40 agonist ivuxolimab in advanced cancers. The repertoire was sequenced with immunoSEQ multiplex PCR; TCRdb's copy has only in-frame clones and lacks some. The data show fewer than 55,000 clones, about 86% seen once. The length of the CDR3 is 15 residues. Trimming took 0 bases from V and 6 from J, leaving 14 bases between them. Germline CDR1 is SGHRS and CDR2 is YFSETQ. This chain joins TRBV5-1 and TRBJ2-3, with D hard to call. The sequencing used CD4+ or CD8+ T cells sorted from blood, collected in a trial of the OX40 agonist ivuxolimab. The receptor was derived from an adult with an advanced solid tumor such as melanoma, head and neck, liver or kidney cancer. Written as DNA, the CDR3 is TGCGCCAGCAGCTTGGTTAGCTCAGTCAGCGATACGCAGTATTTT. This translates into CASSLVSSVSDTQYF.